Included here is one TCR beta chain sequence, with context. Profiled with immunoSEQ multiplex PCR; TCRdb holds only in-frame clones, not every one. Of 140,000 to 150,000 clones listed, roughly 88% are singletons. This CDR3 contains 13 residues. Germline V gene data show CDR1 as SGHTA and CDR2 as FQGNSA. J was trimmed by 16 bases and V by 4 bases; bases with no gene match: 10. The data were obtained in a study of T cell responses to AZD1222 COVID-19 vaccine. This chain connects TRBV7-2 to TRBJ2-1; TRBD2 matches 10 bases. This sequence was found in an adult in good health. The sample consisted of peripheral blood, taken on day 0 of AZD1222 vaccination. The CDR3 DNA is TGTGCCAGCAGCTATGAGTCCGAGCGGGGGGGCTTCTTC. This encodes CASSYESERGGFF.